The 17 T cell receptor beta chains in this list originate from one sample, sequenced in a study of CD8 T cells in ankylosing spondylitis. Findings and caveats of the study: Blood of patients with ankylosing spondylitis appeared to be characterized by a TCR beta motif of about eight highly homologous variants.

Each CDR3 protein is one row after TCRdb ran MiXCR on the 5' RACE reads. The sample contains some 840,000 distinct CDR3 sequences, roughly 12% of which appear only once. Their antigens remain unidentified. Sequences were obtained from blood, either unsorted or a sorted T cell fraction (not recorded which). The source of these receptors is a male donor with ankylosing spondylitis.

This clonotype was recorded a few times. This chain uses TRBV11-1 with TRBJ2-1, with a tentative D call TRBD2 (5 bases). The CDR3 consists of 15 residues. V lost 4 bases and J lost 0, with 10 bases in between. Germline CDR1 is SGHAT and CDR2 is FQDESV (reference sequence). The CDR3, as DNA: TGTGCCAGCAGCTCACGGGGTCACTCCTACAATGAGCAGTTCTTC. This translates into CASSSRGHSYNEQFF.

The chain employs TRBV10-1 and TRBJ2-1; no clear D. V shed 2 bases and J shed 16 bases, with 15 bases lying between them. CDR3 size: 12 residues. Germline lookup yields CDR1 WNHNN and CDR2 SYGVQD (reference sequence). CDR3 loop: CASSEPGRLEFF. The CDR3 coding sequence is TGCGCCAGCAGTGAGCCAGGACGGCTCGAATTCTTC.

The sample holds a few counts of this clonotype. The chain has TRBV12-3 or TRBV12-4 and TRBJ1-1; D ambiguous. The V end was cut by 7 bases, the J end by 1 base, with 10 bases between. The length of the CDR3 is 13 residues. CDR3 region: CASTIPGNTEAFF. The CDR3 DNA sequence: TGTGCCAGCACCATCCCAGGGAACACTGAAGCTTTCTTT.

This clonotype was recorded a few times. This chain joins TRBV6-2 or TRBV6-3 and TRBJ2-7; D possibly corresponds to TRBD2 (5 bases). This CDR3 is built from 15 residues. Trimming cost V 5 bases and J 4 bases, with 18 bases left between them. CDR1 MNHEY and CDR2 SVGEGT come from the germline V gene. CDR3 DNA: TGTGCCAGCAGTCCGTCGGGAACAGCCCAGTACGAGCAGTACTTC. Protein sequence: CASSPSGTAQYEQYF.

Ten or more counts support this clonotype. The rearrangement joins TRBV20-1 to TRBJ2-7, with a weak D call TRBD1 (6 bases). Trimming took 1 base from V and 2 from J, leaving 12 bases between them. CDR1 is DFQATT, CDR2 SNEGSKA, per germline (reference sequence). The CDR3 sequence is 14 residues long. The CDR3 sequence: CSARVPGQPYEQYF. CDR3 bases: TGCAGTGCTAGAGTCCCCGGACAGCCCTACGAGCAGTACTTC.

The chain is built from TRBV20-1 and TRBJ2-5, with 9 bases identical to TRBD2. Trimming removed 0 bases from V and 5 bases from J; junction bases left unmatched: 13. Germline V CDR1 and CDR2: DFQATT, SNEGSKA (reference sequence). This CDR3 comprises 17 residues. The DNA of the CDR3 is TGCAGTGCTAGAGATCTGGGACTAGCCGGAATCTGGGAGACCCAGTACTTC. Residues: CSARDLGLAGIWETQYF.

CDR3 sequence reads: CASFSGYGYTF. DNA for the CDR3: TGTGCCAGCTTCTCGGGCTATGGCTACACCTTC. The rearrangement links TRBV6-2 or TRBV6-3 to TRBJ1-2; D not certain. Germline loops: CDR1 MNHEY, CDR2 SVGEGT. The CDR3 spans 11 residues. Trimming pared 8 bases from V and 4 bases from J, leaving 8 bases between.

This clonotype was observed at least ten times. The DNA for the CDR3 is TGCAGCGTCCTCTTCGACAGATTCCCCACTGAAGCTTTCTTT. This encodes CSVLFDRFPTEAFF. V usage is TRBV29-1 and J usage is TRBJ1-1, with a possible D match to TRBD1 (5 bases). CDR1 is SQVTM, CDR2 ANQGSEA, per germline. The CDR3 consists of 14 residues. V was cut by 6 bases and J by 4 bases, with 18 bases left in between.

V and J are TRBV27 and TRBJ2-1; the match to TRBD2 covers 8 bases. The J segment lost 2 bases and the V segment lost 2 bases, leaving 8 bases of the junction unmatched. The CDR3 sequence is 17 residues long. Germline CDR1 MNHEY, CDR2 SMNVEV (reference sequence). The CDR3 bases are TGTGCCAGCAGTTTACTGCCGGCGGGACTAGCCTACAATGAGCAGTTCTTC. Encoded protein: CASSLLPAGLAYNEQFF.

The chain has TRBV7-2 and TRBJ2-7; 7 nucleotides agree with TRBD2. Per the germline V gene, CDR1 is SGHTA and CDR2 is FQGNSA. The ends lost 7 bases at V and 4 bases at J; junction bases unmatched: 10. The CDR3 is 14 residues long. The CDR3 is CASTSGGGPYEQYF. The CDR3 DNA reads as TGTGCCAGCACCTCGGGAGGAGGACCATACGAGCAGTACTTC.

The V and J genes are TRBV18 and TRBJ2-1; the D is unclear. From germline, CDR1 is KGHSH and CDR2 LQKENI. This CDR3 region has 15 residues. Trimming cost V 6 bases and J 0 bases, with 12 bases left between them. The CDR3 here is CASSPGRTSYNEQFF. The CDR3 coding sequence is TGTGCCAGCTCCCCTGGGCGGACCTCCTACAATGAGCAGTTCTTC.

The table lists this clonotype with a few counts. The rearrangement links TRBV20-1 to TRBJ1-5; 8 nucleotides align to TRBD1. CDR3 length: 13 residues. V shed 5 bases and J 6 bases; nucleotides not matched to a gene: 6. Germline V CDR1 and CDR2: DFQATT, SNEGSKA (reference sequence). This CDR3 reads CSASQGAVQPQHF. Written as DNA, the CDR3 is TGCAGTGCTTCCCAGGGGGCGGTTCAGCCCCAGCATTTT.

This clonotype has just a few counts. The genes are TRBV7-9 and TRBJ2-2; D call uncertain. With 7 bases removed from V and 3 bases from J, the gap between germline ends came to 9 bases. The CDR3 contains 13 residues. Germline CDR1 SEHNR, CDR2 FQNEAQ (reference sequence). CDR3 coding DNA: TGTGCCAGCACCCCTAGGGACACCGGGGAGCTGTTTTTT. Protein sequence: CASTPRDTGELFF. The variable domain in full, completed from reference TRBV7-9 and TRBJ2-2, reads DTGVSQNPRHKITKRGQNVTFRCDPISEHNRLYWYRQTLGQGPEFLTYFQNEAQLEKSRLLSDRFSAERPKGSFSTLEIQRTEQGDSAMYLCASTPRDTGELFFGEGSRLTVL.

This chain joins TRBV6-2 or TRBV6-3 and TRBJ2-3; D is possibly TRBD1 or TRBD2 (5 bases each). V was shortened by 3 bases and J by 0 bases, with 16 bases between the two germline ends. Looked up from germline, CDR1 is MNHEY and CDR2 is SVGEGT. The CDR3 is 17 amino acids. CDR3 loop: CASSYFPGPKSTDTQYF. CDR3 nucleotide sequence: TGTGCCAGCAGTTATTTCCCGGGACCCAAGAGCACAGATACGCAGTATTTT.

The J gene is TRBJ2-2, the V gene TRBV11-2; 9 nucleotides align to TRBD2. Germline CDR1 is SGHAT and CDR2 is FQNNGV. The CDR3 contains 16 residues. The trim removed 5 bases at V and 7 bases at J, leaving 11 bases unmatched. CDR3 in amino acids: CASSPPRGSGGGELFF. For the CDR3, the DNA is TGTGCCAGCAGCCCACCCCGGGGTAGCGGGGGCGGGGAGCTGTTTTTT.

This clonotype occurred many times. This rearrangement joins TRBV12-3 or TRBV12-4 to TRBJ1-2; D may be TRBD1 (5 bases). This CDR3 is 12 amino acids long. Trimming left V 0 bases short and J 8 bases short, with 7 bases between. CDR3 nucleotides: TGTGCCAGCAGTTTAGCAGGGGTCGGCTACACCTTC. Residues: CASSLAGVGYTF.

This clonotype was recorded a few times. The rearrangement uses TRBV6-2 or TRBV6-3 and TRBJ1-5; D perhaps matches TRBD1 (6 bases). The CDR3 spans 19 residues. Trimming took off 3 bases at V and 3 bases at J, with 24 bases between the two ends. Germline V gene data show CDR1 as MNHEY and CDR2 as SVGEGT. The CDR3 DNA sequence: TGTGCCAGCAGTTATTCCGGACAGTCACCCTCACTCAACAATCAGCCCCAGCATTTT. Protein: CASSYSGQSPSLNNQPQHF.